This TCR beta chain stems from a study of blood T cell repertoires in COVID-19. Whole-study context: T cells, B-cell-depleted T cells, or PBMCs supplied cDNA or gDNA.

Deletions cut 5 bases from V and 4 bases from J, with 14 bases between. This CDR3 is built from 14 residues. Per germline, CDR1 MNHEY and CDR2 SVGEGT. Authors' methods: The authors estimated nucleated cell counts from reference gene primer amplification. The assay was immunoSEQ multiplex PCR, and TCRdb's table has in-frame clones only and misses some. D and trimming come from the DNA, and the V and J calls and clone size come from that table. The table includes 80,000 to 95,000 clones, about 84% detected once. The chain uses TRBV6-2 or TRBV6-3 and TRBJ1-2, with no clear D. This clonotype was sampled from a woman aged 70-85 years with acute or convalescent COVID-19. Sequencing used peripheral blood. The DNA of the CDR3 is TGTGCCAGCAGTATGAGCGCAATCGGCTATGGCTACACCTTC. The encoded protein is CASSMSAIGYGYTF.